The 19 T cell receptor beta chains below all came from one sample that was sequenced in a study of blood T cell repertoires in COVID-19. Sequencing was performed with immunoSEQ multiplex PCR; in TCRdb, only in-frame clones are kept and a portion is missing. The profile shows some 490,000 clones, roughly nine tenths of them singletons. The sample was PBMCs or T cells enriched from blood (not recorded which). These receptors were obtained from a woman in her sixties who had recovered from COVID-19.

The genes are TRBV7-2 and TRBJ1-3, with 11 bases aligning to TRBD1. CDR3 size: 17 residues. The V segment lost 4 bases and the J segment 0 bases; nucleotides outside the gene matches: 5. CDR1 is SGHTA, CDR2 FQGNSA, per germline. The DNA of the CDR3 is TGTGCCAGCAGCTCCGGACAGGGGGCATTCTCTGGAAACACCATATATTTT. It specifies CASSSGQGAFSGNTIYF.

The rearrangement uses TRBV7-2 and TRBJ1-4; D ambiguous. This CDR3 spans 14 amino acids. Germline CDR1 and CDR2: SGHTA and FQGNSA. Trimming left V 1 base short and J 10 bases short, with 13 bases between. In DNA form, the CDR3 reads TGTGCCAGCAGCTTAGGTGGAGAAGGAGGAAAACTGTTTTTT. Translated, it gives CASSLGGEGGKLFF.

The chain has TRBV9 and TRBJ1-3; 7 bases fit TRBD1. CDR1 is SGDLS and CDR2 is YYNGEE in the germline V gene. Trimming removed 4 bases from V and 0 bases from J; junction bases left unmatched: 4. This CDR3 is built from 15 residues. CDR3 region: CASSTRDSSGNTIYF. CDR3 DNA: TGTGCCAGCAGCACCCGGGACAGCTCTGGAAACACCATATATTTT.

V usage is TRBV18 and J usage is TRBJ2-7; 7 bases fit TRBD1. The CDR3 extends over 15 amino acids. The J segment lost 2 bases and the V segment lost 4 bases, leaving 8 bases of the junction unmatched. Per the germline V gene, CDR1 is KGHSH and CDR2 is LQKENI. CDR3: CASSRNRDSPYEQYV. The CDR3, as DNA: TGTGCCAGCTCACGAAACAGGGACAGCCCCTACGAGCAGTACGTC.

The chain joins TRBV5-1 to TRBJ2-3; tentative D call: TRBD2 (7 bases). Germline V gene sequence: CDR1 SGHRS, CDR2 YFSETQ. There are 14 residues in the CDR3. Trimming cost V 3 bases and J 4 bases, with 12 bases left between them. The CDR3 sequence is CASSYGGPADTQYF. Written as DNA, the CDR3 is TGCGCCAGCAGCTACGGGGGGCCTGCAGATACGCAGTATTTT.

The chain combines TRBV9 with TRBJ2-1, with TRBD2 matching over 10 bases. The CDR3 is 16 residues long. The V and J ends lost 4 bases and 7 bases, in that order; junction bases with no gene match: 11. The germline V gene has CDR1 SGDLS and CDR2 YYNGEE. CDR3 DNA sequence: TGTGCCAGCAGCCTAAGGCAGCGGGGGGGTAGGAATGAGCAGTTCTTC. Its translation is CASSLRQRGGRNEQFF.

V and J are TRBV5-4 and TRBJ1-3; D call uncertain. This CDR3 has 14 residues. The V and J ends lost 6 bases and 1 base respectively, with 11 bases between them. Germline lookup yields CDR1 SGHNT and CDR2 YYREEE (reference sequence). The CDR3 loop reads CASKSAKSGNTIYF. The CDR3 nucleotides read TGTGCCAGCAAATCAGCGAAGTCTGGAAACACCATATATTTT.

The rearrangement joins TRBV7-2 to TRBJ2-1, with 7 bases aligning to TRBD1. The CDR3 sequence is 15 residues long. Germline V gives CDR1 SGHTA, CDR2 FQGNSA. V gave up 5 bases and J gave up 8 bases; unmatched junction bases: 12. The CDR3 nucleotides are TGTGCCAGCAGCCCCCAGTCAGGGGGAGTGTATGAGCAGTTCTTC. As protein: CASSPQSGGVYEQFF. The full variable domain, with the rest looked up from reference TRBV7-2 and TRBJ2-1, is GAGVSQSPSNKVTEKGKDVELRCDPISGHTALYWYRQSLGQGLEFLIYFQGNSAPDKSGLPSDRFSAERTGGSVSTLTIQRTQQEDSAVYLCASSPQSGGVYEQFFGPGTRLTVL.

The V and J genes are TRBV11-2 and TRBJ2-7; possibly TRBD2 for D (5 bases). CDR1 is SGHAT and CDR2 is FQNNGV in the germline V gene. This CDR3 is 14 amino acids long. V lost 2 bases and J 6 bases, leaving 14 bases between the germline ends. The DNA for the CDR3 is TGTGCCAGCAGCTTATCGGGAAATCTGGGCGAGCAGTACTTC. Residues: CASSLSGNLGEQYF.

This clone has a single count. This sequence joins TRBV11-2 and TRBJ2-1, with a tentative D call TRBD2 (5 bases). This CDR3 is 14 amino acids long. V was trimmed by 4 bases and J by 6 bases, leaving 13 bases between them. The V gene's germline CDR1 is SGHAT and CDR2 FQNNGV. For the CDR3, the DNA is TGTGCCAGCAGCTCCACACGGACTCTCAATGAGCAGTTCTTC. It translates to CASSSTRTLNEQFF.

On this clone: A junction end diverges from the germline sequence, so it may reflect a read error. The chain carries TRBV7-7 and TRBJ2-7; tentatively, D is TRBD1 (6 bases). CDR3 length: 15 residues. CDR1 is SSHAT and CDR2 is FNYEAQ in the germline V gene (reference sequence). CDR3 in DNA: TGTGCTAGCAGCCCCCAGGGGCAGGTCTCCTACGAGCAGTACTTC. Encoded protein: CASSPQGQVSYEQYF.

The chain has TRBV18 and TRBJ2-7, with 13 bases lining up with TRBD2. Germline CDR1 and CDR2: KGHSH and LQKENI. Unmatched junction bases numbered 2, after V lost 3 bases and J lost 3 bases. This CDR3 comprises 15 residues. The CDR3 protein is CASSPGTSGIYEQYF. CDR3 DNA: TGTGCCAGCTCACCGGGGACTAGCGGGATCTACGAGCAGTACTTC.

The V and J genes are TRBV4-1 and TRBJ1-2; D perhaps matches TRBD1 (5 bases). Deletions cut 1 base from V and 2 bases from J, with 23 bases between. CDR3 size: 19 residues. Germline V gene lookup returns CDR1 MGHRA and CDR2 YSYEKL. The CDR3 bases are TGCGCCAGCAGCCAAGCTGGCCCCCCCTTCAGGGTGATAAACTATGGCTACACCTTC. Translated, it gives CASSQAGPPFRVINYGYTF.

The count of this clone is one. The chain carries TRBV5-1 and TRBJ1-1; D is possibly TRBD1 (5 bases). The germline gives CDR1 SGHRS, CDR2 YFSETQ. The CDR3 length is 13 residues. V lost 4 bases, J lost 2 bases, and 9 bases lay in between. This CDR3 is CASSPGINTEAFF. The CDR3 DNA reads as TGCGCCAGCAGCCCAGGGATAAACACTGAAGCTTTCTTT.

DNA of the CDR3: TGCGCCAGCAGCTTTGACACGGTGGGGACCCAGTACTTC. This gives the protein CASSFDTVGTQYF. V gene TRBV5-1 combines with J gene TRBJ2-5; D not certain. The CDR3 sequence is 13 residues long. Between the trimmed V and J ends, which lost 2 bases and 7 bases, there was a span of 12 bases. Per germline, CDR1 SGHRS and CDR2 YFSETQ.

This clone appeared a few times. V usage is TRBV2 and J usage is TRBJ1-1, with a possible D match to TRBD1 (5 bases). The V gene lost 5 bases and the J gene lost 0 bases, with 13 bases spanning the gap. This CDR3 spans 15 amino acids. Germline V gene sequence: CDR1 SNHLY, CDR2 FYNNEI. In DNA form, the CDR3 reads TGTGCCAGCAGTCTGCCGGGGGGGGTGAACACTGAAGCTTTCTTT. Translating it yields CASSLPGGVNTEAFF.

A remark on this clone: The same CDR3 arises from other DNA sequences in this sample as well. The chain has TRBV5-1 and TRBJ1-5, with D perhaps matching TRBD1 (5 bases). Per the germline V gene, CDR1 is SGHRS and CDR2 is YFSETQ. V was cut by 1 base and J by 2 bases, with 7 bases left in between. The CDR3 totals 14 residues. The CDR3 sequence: CASSLQGGNQPQHF. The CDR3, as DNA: TGCGCCAGCAGCTTGCAAGGGGGCAATCAGCCCCAGCATTTT.

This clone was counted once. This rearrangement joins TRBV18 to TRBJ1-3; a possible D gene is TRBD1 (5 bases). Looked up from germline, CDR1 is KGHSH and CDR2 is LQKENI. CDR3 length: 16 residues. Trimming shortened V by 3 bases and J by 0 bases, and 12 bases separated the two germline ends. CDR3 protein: CASSPNRLSSGNTIYF. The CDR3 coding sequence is TGTGCCAGCTCACCTAACAGGTTAAGCTCTGGAAACACCATATATTTT.

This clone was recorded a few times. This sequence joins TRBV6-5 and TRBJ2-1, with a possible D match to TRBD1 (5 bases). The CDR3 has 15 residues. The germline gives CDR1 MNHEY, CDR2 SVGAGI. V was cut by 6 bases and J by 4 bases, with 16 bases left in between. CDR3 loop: CASRGGDSKYNEQFF. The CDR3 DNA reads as TGTGCCAGCAGGGGCGGCGACAGCAAATACAATGAGCAGTTCTTC.